Following are 19 T cell receptor beta chains from one sample sequenced in a study of T cell repertoires in cytomegalovirus infection. Via MiXCR, TCRdb re-called the reads, giving one row per CDR3 protein. The repertoire holds around 350,000 distinct CDR3 sequences, roughly 18% seen once, with under 9% in the top ten. Sequencing used PBMCs. The receptors shown here come from a human donor in good health (CMV status not recorded). Some clones in this sample may be carry-over from other donors' samples.

This clonotype came up many times. V and J are TRBV7-9 and TRBJ1-6, with TRBD1 matching over 9 bases. The germline V gene encodes CDR1 SEHNR and CDR2 FQNEAQ (reference sequence). The CDR3 totals 15 residues. V gave up 5 bases and J gave up 10 bases; unmatched junction bases: 9. The CDR3 region is CASSERTGEGSPLHF. The CDR3 DNA follows: TGTGCCAGCAGCGAGCGGACAGGGGAAGGCTCACCCCTCCACTTT.

This clonotype was detected only a few times. Given a much more abundant clone one base away, this may be a read error. J is TRBJ2-1 and V is TRBV7-2, with a weak D call TRBD2 (5 bases). CDR3 length equals 15 residues. Germline CDR1 SGHTA, CDR2 FQGNSA. Trimming took off 7 bases at V and 3 bases at J, with 16 bases between the two ends. The CDR3: CASTTGCGFYNEQFF. In DNA form, the CDR3 reads TGTGCCAGCACTACGGGGTGCGGGTTCTACAATGAGCAGTTCTTC.

The V gene is TRBV20-1, the J gene TRBJ2-3; D is uncertain. V was clipped by 4 bases and J by 2 bases, with 1 base between them. Per the germline V gene, CDR1 is DFQATT and CDR2 is SNEGSKA (reference sequence). CDR3 length: 10 amino acids. The CDR3 sequence is CSATTDTQYF. CDR3 DNA sequence: TGCAGTGCTACCACAGATACGCAGTATTTT.

This clonotype has just a few counts. The chain's CDR3 is CASSSAARGGYTF. CDR3 DNA: TGTGCCAGCAGTTCCGCCGCGAGGGGCGGCTACACCTTC. The chain couples TRBV27 to TRBJ1-2; maybe TRBD1 (5 bases). CDR1 MNHEY and CDR2 SMNVEV come from the germline V gene (reference sequence). V lost 4 bases and J lost 8, with 14 bases in between. The CDR3 spans 13 residues.

The V and J genes are TRBV23-1 and TRBJ1-5; 9 bases line up with TRBD1. TRBV23-1 is an open reading frame, and its role is uncertain. The J segment lost 7 bases and the V segment lost 8 bases, leaving 9 bases of the junction unmatched. This CDR3 comprises 14 residues. For the CDR3, the DNA is TGCGCCAGCGGGGACAGGGATTTTGCGCAGCCCCAGCATTTT. Its protein product is CASGDRDFAQPQHF.

The chain couples TRBV2 to TRBJ2-7; weak D call: TRBD2 (7 bases). V lost 6 bases and J 2 bases, leaving 11 bases between the germline ends. Germline V CDR1 and CDR2: SNHLY, FYNNEI. This CDR3 is built from 13 residues. The CDR3 protein is CASSGGGPYEQYF. CDR3 nucleotides: TGTGCCAGCAGCGGCGGGGGCCCCTACGAGCAGTACTTC.

This clonotype was recorded a few times. The rearrangement joins TRBV18 to TRBJ1-4, with D hard to call. Between the trimmed V and J ends, which lost 3 bases and 3 bases, there was a span of 11 bases. There are 15 residues in the CDR3. Germline-derived CDR1 and CDR2 are KGHSH and LQKENI. The CDR3 is CASSPQSAPNEKLFF. The CDR3 DNA reads TGTGCCAGCTCACCGCAATCGGCCCCTAATGAAAAACTGTTTTTT.

This clonotype occurred a few times. The chain is built from TRBV5-4 and TRBJ2-3; D gene uncertain. CDR3 length: 15 residues. The V end was cut by 0 bases, the J end by 1 base, with 9 bases between. From germline, CDR1 is SGHNT and CDR2 YYREEE (reference sequence). This CDR3 reads CASSLAVGRTDTQYF. CDR3 bases: TGTGCCAGCAGCTTGGCCGTTGGACGCACAGATACGCAGTATTTT.

The rearrangement uses TRBV28 and TRBJ1-3; D is uncertain. The CDR3 consists of 15 residues. Trimming left V 6 bases short and J 0 bases short, with 12 bases between. Germline loops: CDR1 MDHEN, CDR2 SYDVKM. The CDR3 region is CASSSTPSSGNTIYF. In nucleotides, the CDR3 is TGTGCCAGCAGCTCGACACCAAGCTCTGGAAACACCATATATTTT.

This clonotype was picked up many times. The V call is TRBV7-2, the J call TRBJ2-1; the D gene could be TRBD1 or TRBD2 (5 bases each). The germline CDR1 and CDR2 sequences are SGHTA and FQGNSA. The CDR3 runs 16 residues. V lost 5 bases to trimming and J lost 2 bases, with 16 bases between them. CDR3 DNA: TGTGCCAGCAGCCCGGGAAAGGGGAATCCCTACAATGAGCAGTTCTTC. Translated, it gives CASSPGKGNPYNEQFF.

V gene TRBV7-2 combines with J gene TRBJ2-7; 10 bases line up with TRBD2. The ends lost 4 bases at V and 5 bases at J; junction bases unmatched: 5. Germline V gene sequence: CDR1 SGHTA, CDR2 FQGNSA. The CDR3 has 14 amino acids. CDR3 region: CASSSYTSGDEQYF. The CDR3 DNA is TGTGCCAGCAGCTCTTATACTAGCGGGGACGAGCAGTACTTC.

This clonotype has a count of ten or more. V and J are TRBV7-8 and TRBJ1-2; D is undetermined. Germline V lookup: CDR1 SGHVS, CDR2 FQNEAQ. The CDR3 is made up of 13 amino acids. Trimming took 11 bases from V and 0 from J, leaving 13 bases between them. DNA of the CDR3: TGTGCCGGGGTAGGACGGACTAACTATGGCTACACCTTC. Translated: CAGVGRTNYGYTF.

This clonotype was counted a few times. The chain links TRBV7-2 to TRBJ1-2; 8 bases are shared with TRBD1. J was trimmed by 6 bases and V by 5 bases; bases with no gene match: 8. This CDR3 spans 14 amino acids. Germline CDR1 reads SGHTA; CDR2 reads FQGNSA. DNA for the CDR3: TGTGCCAGCAGCCCCCGGGACAGGAAAGATGGCTACACCTTC. It encodes CASSPRDRKDGYTF.

This clonotype was detected only a few times. V and J are TRBV5-6 and TRBJ2-6; a weak D match, TRBD2 (5 bases). Germline V lookup: CDR1 SGHDT, CDR2 YYEEEE. The CDR3 has 14 amino acids. Trimming removed 6 bases at V and 2 bases at J, with 9 bases between. As DNA, the CDR3 is TGTGCCAGCATAGGACTTGCTGGGGCCAACGTCCTGACTTTC. Translated, it gives CASIGLAGANVLTF.

This clonotype has a handful of counts. This chain connects TRBV5-1 to TRBJ1-2, with 7 bases fitting TRBD1. V lost 2 bases to trimming and J lost 6 bases; unmatched junction nucleotides: 10. CDR3 length: 15 amino acids. Germline CDR1 and CDR2: SGHRS and YFSETQ. The CDR3 coding sequence is TGCGCCAGCAGCTTAAGACCGAGCCAGGGGGATGGCTACACCTTC. As protein: CASSLRPSQGDGYTF.

In the case of this clonotype: Its ends do not fully match the called genes, so a read error is possible. This chain links TRBV4-1 with TRBJ2-1; tentatively, D is TRBD2 (6 bases). This CDR3 has 14 amino acids. Looked up from germline, CDR1 is MGHRA and CDR2 is YSYEKL. The CDR3 reads CACSSQRRGGEQFF. CDR3 bases: TGCGCCTGCAGCTCCCAGAGGCGGGGTGGGGAGCAGTTCTTC.

This clonotype was seen a few times. DNA for the CDR3: TGCAGTGCTAGGCGTCTAGCGGGAGGAACAGATACGCAGTATTTT. Translation gives CSARRLAGGTDTQYF. This chain connects TRBV20-1 to TRBJ2-3, with TRBD2 matching 11 bases. After removal of 3 bases from V and 3 bases from J, the junction contained 5 bases not matched to a gene. The germline CDR1 and CDR2 sequences are DFQATT and SNEGSKA (reference sequence). This CDR3 has 15 amino acids.

This clonotype was detected only a few times. V gene TRBV20-1 combines with J gene TRBJ2-1; TRBD2 matches 11 bases. J lost 6 bases, V lost 5 bases, and 21 bases had no gene match. Germline CDR1 and CDR2: DFQATT and SNEGSKA (reference sequence). There are 19 residues in the CDR3. The CDR3 region has the DNA TGCAGTGCTTCTTACCCCTCCGGTACTAGCGGGAGTTTGGGCAATGAGCAGTTCTTC. This translates into CSASYPSGTSGSLGNEQFF.

This clonotype showed up many times. This sequence joins TRBV7-2 and TRBJ1-1, with D hard to call. V lost 0 bases, J lost 8 bases, and 13 bases lay in between. The CDR3 has 14 residues. Germline values: CDR1 SGHTA, CDR2 FQGNSA. Here the CDR3 reads CASSLAQVGSEAFF. CDR3 nucleotides: TGTGCCAGCAGCTTAGCGCAAGTAGGAAGCGAAGCTTTCTTT.